This T cell receptor beta chain came from a study of cytomegalovirus exposure and HLA in healthy donors. Study observations and caveats: Whilst most TCR sequences proved rare, a subset of public TCRs occurred across many donors.

Amplification used 60 Vbeta primers and 13 Jbeta primers. The table came from immunoSEQ multiplex PCR; TCRdb's copy has only in-frame clones and leaves some out. The table lists some 180,000 clones, 78% of them singletons. On this clone: No antigen is known for it.

CDR3 length equals 13 residues. The germline CDR1 and CDR2 sequences are SGHAT and FQNNGV. With 5 bases removed from V and 6 bases from J, the gap between germline ends came to 11 bases. While unrecorded immune exposures were likely, the donors were nominally healthy when sampled. The material sequenced was PBMCs. The V call is TRBV11-2, the J call TRBJ2-1; weak D call: TRBD1 (5 bases). The TCR sequence derives from a female donor in good health and CMV-seronegative. Written as DNA, the CDR3 is TGTGCCAGCAGCCTCCGGACACCCAATGAGCAGTTCTTC. It yields the protein CASSLRTPNEQFF.